This T cell receptor (beta chain) was retrieved from a study of cytomegalovirus exposure and HLA in healthy donors. Findings and limits, study-wide: The authors reported that TCR beta sequences could predict HLA-A and HLA-B alleles. These predictions were accurate for most subjects in the first cohort. Later analysis found that TCR beta chains associated with HLA were more clonally expanded than other, equally common chains.

The PCR contained 60 Vbeta and 13 Jbeta primers. Only in-frame clones appear in the TCRdb table, and some are missing; sequencing was by immunoSEQ multiplex PCR. The data contain more than 110,000 clones, roughly 76% of them seen just once; the ten biggest clones take up 1% to 1.5%. The germline gives CDR1 LNHDA, CDR2 SQIVND (reference sequence). The CDR3 is made up of 12 amino acids. The J segment lost 10 bases and the V segment lost 10 bases, leaving 10 bases of the junction unmatched. This clone was detected a few times. What it binds is not known. Sequencing was carried out using PBMCs. The clonotype originates from a woman aged 40 to 50 in good health and CMV-seronegative. The chain recombines TRBV19 with TRBJ1-5; 7 nucleotides match TRBD1. The CDR3 here is CATRQGVGPQHF. The CDR3 DNA reads as TGTGCCACCCGACAGGGTGTTGGACCCCAGCATTTT.